Below are 6 T cell receptor beta chains sequenced from a single sample in a study of Ad26.COV2.S vaccination and SARS-CoV-2 variants. Profiling relied on immunoSEQ multiplex PCR, and the TCRdb table lists in-frame clones only, not all of them. The repertoire holds about 220,000 clones, around nine tenths seen once, with roughly 10% in the top ten. Documented treatment: roughly 20 received Ad26.COV2.S at low or high dose, single or two shots; about 5 received placebo; per-sample allocation not given. Each sample was drawn 63 days after the first injection (of vaccine or placebo). The starting material was peripheral blood, obtained in a trial of Ad26.COV2.S vaccine versus placebo. These receptors were collected from a person between 18 and 59 years old who received the Ad26.COV2.S COVID-19 vaccine or a placebo.

The chain is built from TRBV6-5 and TRBJ2-7, with 8 positions matching TRBD2. The CDR3 is 15 residues long. Germline CDR1 and CDR2: MNHEY and SVGAGI. V gave up 6 bases and J gave up 6 bases; unmatched junction bases: 13. CDR3 bases: TGTGCCAGCAGCAGTCCCCCCCGGGGGGGCGGCGAGCAGTACTTC. This codes for CASSSPPRGGGEQYF.

DNA for the CDR3: TGTGCCAGCAGCCCCCGCGGAGGGCGGGATGAGCAGTTCTTC. Encoded protein: CASSPRGGRDEQFF. The chain recombines TRBV21-1 with TRBJ2-1; the table calls TRBD2, which could not be checked here. TRBV21-1 has pseudogene status. This CDR3 contains 14 residues.

V is TRBV28 and J is TRBJ2-7, with D maybe TRBD1 (6 bases). This CDR3 spans 15 amino acids. The V and J ends lost 6 bases and 2 bases respectively, with 17 bases between them. Germline values: CDR1 MDHEN, CDR2 SYDVKM. CDR3 nucleotides: TGTGCCAGCAGCTCCCCGACAGGAACCACCTACGAGCAGTACTTC. Translated, it gives CASSSPTGTTYEQYF.

This clone was detected once. This chain uses TRBV30 with TRBJ1-1; no firm D call. Germline assignment: CDR1 GTSNPN and CDR2 SVGIG (reference sequence). This CDR3 comprises 13 residues. V was pared by 1 base and J by 3 bases, with 9 bases between. The CDR3 DNA reads TGTGCCTGGAGTGGGGGAGGGTACACTGAAGCTTTCTTT. It codes for CAWSGGGYTEAFF. The full variable domain, completed using reference TRBV30 and TRBJ1-1, is SQTIHQWPATLVQPVGSPLSLECTVEGTSNPNLYWYRQAAGRGLQLLFYSVGIGQISSEVPQNLSASRPQDRQFILSSKKLLLSDSGFYLCAWSGGGYTEAFFGQGTRLTVV.

This chain connects TRBV28 to TRBJ2-3, with 11 bases matching TRBD2. The length of the CDR3 is 17 residues. The germline gives CDR1 MDHEN, CDR2 SYDVKM. With V trimmed by 6 bases and J by 3 bases, 11 bases remained unmatched. The CDR3 here is CASSHPNSGRGTDTQYF. DNA of the CDR3: TGTGCCAGCAGCCACCCCAATAGCGGGAGGGGGACAGATACGCAGTATTTT.

The rearrangement links TRBV7-8 to TRBJ2-7; 8 nucleotides agree with TRBD1. V lost 5 bases to trimming and J lost 0 bases; unmatched junction nucleotides: 3. CDR1 SGHVS and CDR2 FQNEAQ come from the germline V gene. The CDR3 totals 14 residues. The CDR3 loop is CASSLDRASYEQYF. CDR3 nucleotides: TGTGCCAGCAGCCTGGACAGGGCCTCCTACGAGCAGTACTTC.